The 26 T cell receptor beta chains below were found in one sample sequenced in a study of regulatory T cells in long-lasting Graves disease (dated by TCRdb to about 2021). Library preparation used multiplex PCR. Sequencing instrument: Illumina HiSeq 4000. TCR beta libraries were built with iRepertoire HTBI primers and Arm-PCR amplification of CDR3 regions. TCRdb's own reprocessing of the public reads used fastp at Q25 and MiXCR and kept productive beta chains. A single entry per CDR3 protein holds the most common genes and DNA from its merged rows. The sample yields 400,000 or so distinct CDR3 sequences; 20% to 30% were counted once. Clones ranked in the top ten supply about a quarter of the sample. According to the study, the label for this sample's time point signals: persistent/refractory GD, antithyroid drugs over 5 years with positive TRAb. For both TCR sequencing and RNA sequencing, RNA was extracted from PBMCs using TRIzol.

The source material was peripheral blood mononuclear cells (PBMCs), sampled when the disease was refractory, from a patient treated with antithyroid drugs. These receptors were obtained from a female donor with Graves disease.

Concerning this clonotype itself: A read error may be the cause here, since a much bigger clone is one base away. V gene TRBV2 combines with J gene TRBJ1-5; D not resolved. Per germline, CDR1 SNHLY and CDR2 FYNNEI. Trimming left V 8 bases short and J 0 bases short, with 11 bases between. The length of the CDR3 is 14 residues. The CDR3 DNA sequence: TGTGCCAGCGAGGGCTGTAATAGCAATCAGCCCCAGCATTTT. Protein product: CASEGCNSNQPQHF.

The chain is built from TRBV4-2 and TRBJ2-7, with D perhaps TRBD1 or TRBD2 (5 bases each). The CDR3 loop spans 15 amino acids. The V gene's germline CDR1 is LGHNA and CDR2 YNFKEQ. Trimming took off 4 bases at V and 3 bases at J, with 16 bases between the two ends. CDR3 nucleotides: TGTGCCAGCAGCCGCCCCGGGACCAGGGACTACGAGCAGTACTTC. Its protein product is CASSRPGTRDYEQYF.

The genes are TRBV28 and TRBJ1-4, with 8 bases lining up with TRBD1. The germline gives CDR1 MDHEN, CDR2 SYDVKM. The CDR3 is 18 residues long. Trimming at V came to 6 bases and at J to 1 base, leaving 13 bases not matched to a gene. In nucleotides, the CDR3 is TGTGCCAGCAGCACACCGCAGGGGGCGGGCGGAACTAATGAAAAACTGTTTTTT. This gives the protein CASSTPQGAGGTNEKLFF.

This clonotype showed up many times. The chain has TRBV12-3 or TRBV12-4 and TRBJ1-2; no definite D call. V lost 5 bases and J lost 5, with 12 bases in between. The CDR3 totals 13 residues. The CDR3 loop reads CASSTHRQYGYTF. CDR3 in DNA: TGTGCCAGCAGTACACATCGACAATATGGCTACACCTTC.

This clonotype was recorded many times. The rearrangement uses TRBV7-8 and TRBJ2-5; unclear D gene. Trimming took off 3 bases at V and 1 base at J, with 27 bases between the two ends. The CDR3 is 20 amino acids. Per germline, CDR1 SGHVS and CDR2 FQNEAQ. The CDR3 protein is CASSLGFGAWIDHTQETQYF. CDR3 nucleotide sequence: TGTGCCAGCAGCTTGGGGTTCGGAGCTTGGATCGACCATACCCAAGAGACCCAGTACTTC.

This clonotype was counted many times. J is TRBJ2-7 and V is TRBV2; 8 positions match TRBD2. After removal of 6 bases from V and 1 base from J, the junction contained 8 bases not matched to a gene. CDR3 length: 15 amino acids. Germline V CDR1 and CDR2: SNHLY, FYNNEI. The CDR3 DNA reads TGTGCCAGCAGGGTACTAGCGGTAAATTCCTACGAGCAGTACTTC. This translates into CASRVLAVNSYEQYF.

This rearrangement joins TRBV20-1 to TRBJ1-1; D is ambiguous. With 5 bases removed from V and 0 bases from J, the gap between germline ends came to 13 bases. CDR1 is DFQATT and CDR2 is SNEGSKA in the germline V gene (reference sequence). The CDR3 has 14 residues. In DNA, the CDR3 is TGCAGTGCTTGGATGGGGTATCTGAACACTGAAGCTTTCTTT. Translating gives CSAWMGYLNTEAFF.

This clonotype has at least ten counts. The genes are TRBV11-2 and TRBJ2-2; D unresolved. The V and J ends lost 1 base and 6 bases respectively, with 6 bases between them. CDR3 length: 13 amino acids. Germline CDR1 SGHAT, CDR2 FQNNGV. CDR3: CASSLVRSGELFF. Here the CDR3 DNA reads TGTGCCAGCAGCTTAGTCAGGTCCGGGGAGCTGTTTTTT.

This clonotype was counted many times. The rearrangement uses TRBV7-2 and TRBJ1-4; tentative D call: TRBD1 (5 bases). The germline gives CDR1 SGHTA, CDR2 FQGNSA. V lost 3 bases and J lost 7, with 12 bases in between. The CDR3 covers 14 residues. CDR3 bases: TGTGCCAGCAGCTTCGATAGGGGTCGTGAAAAACTGTTTTTT. This gives the protein CASSFDRGREKLFF.

This chain uses TRBV10-3 with TRBJ2-1; D is ambiguous. From germline, CDR1 is ENHRY and CDR2 SYGVKD. V dropped 2 bases and J dropped 7 bases, with 15 bases sitting between them. The CDR3 totals 15 residues. CDR3 protein: CAISEAPPLTNEQFF. The DNA for the CDR3 is TGTGCCATCAGTGAGGCCCCCCCACTAACAAATGAGCAGTTCTTC.

In this sample, this clonotype turned up a few times. V usage is TRBV5-6 and J usage is TRBJ2-7, with D unresolved. V dropped 9 bases and J dropped 1 base, with 14 bases sitting between them. The CDR3 is 13 residues long. Germline V gene data show CDR1 as SGHDT and CDR2 as YYEEEE. For the CDR3, the DNA is TGTGCCACCACCTGGATTGGATCCTACGAGCAGTACTTC. Translated: CATTWIGSYEQYF.

This clonotype was counted many times. The V and J genes are TRBV7-2 and TRBJ2-7, with D possibly called TRBD1 or TRBD2 (5 bases each). Trimming took 2 bases from V and 0 from J, leaving 14 bases between them. CDR1 SGHTA and CDR2 FQGNSA come from the germline V gene. The CDR3 runs 16 residues. This chain's CDR3 is CASSLTGTSSSYEQYF. The CDR3 nucleotides read TGTGCCAGCAGCTTAACCGGGACCTCCAGCTCCTACGAGCAGTACTTC.

J is TRBJ2-7 and V is TRBV20-1, with D perhaps TRBD2 (6 bases). This CDR3 contains 14 residues. Trimming took 1 base from V and 3 from J, leaving 13 bases between them. Germline CDR1 reads DFQATT; CDR2 reads SNEGSKA (reference sequence). CDR3 coding DNA: TGCAGTGCTAGAGGTGTAGGACTAATCTACGAGCAGTACTTC. This gives the protein CSARGVGLIYEQYF.

This clonotype showed up just a few times. CDR3 sequence reads: CASSYSLYRQNTEAFF. Here the CDR3 DNA reads TGTGCCAGCAGTTACTCTCTCTACAGACAGAACACTGAAGCTTTCTTT. This rearrangement joins TRBV6-2 or TRBV6-3 to TRBJ1-1; D uncertain. CDR1 MNHEY and CDR2 SVGEGT come from the germline V gene. The CDR3 loop spans 16 amino acids. With 0 bases removed from V and 1 base from J, the gap between germline ends came to 12 bases.

V is TRBV30 and J is TRBJ1-5; a possible D gene is TRBD1 (5 bases). V was cut by 2 bases and J by 6 bases, with 11 bases left in between. The CDR3 has 13 residues. Germline V gene lookup returns CDR1 GTSNPN and CDR2 SVGIG (reference sequence). CDR3 region: CAWSSAGSQPQHF. The CDR3 coding sequence is TGTGCCTGGAGTTCGGCAGGGAGTCAGCCCCAGCATTTT. Supplemented by reference TRBV30 and TRBJ1-5, the full variable domain reads SQTIHQWPATLVQPVGSPLSLECTVEGTSNPNLYWYRQAAGRGLQLLFYSVGIGQISSEVPQNLSASRPQDRQFILSSKKLLLSDSGFYLCAWSSAGSQPQHFGDGTRLSIL.

This clonotype occurred once. Since no conserved phenylalanine or tryptophan closes the CDR3, a read error is the likely cause. The rearrangement joins TRBV7-2 to TRBJ1-5; D unclear. Per the germline V gene, CDR1 is SGHTA and CDR2 is FQGNSA. Trimming removed 1 base from V and 2 bases from J, with 9 bases in between. The CDR3 is 15 amino acids. The CDR3: CASSLDGFGNQPQHL. CDR3 bases: TGTGCCAGCAGCTTAGATGGTTTCGGCAATCAGCCCCAGCATCTT.

The CDR3 bases are TGTGCCAGCAGCCATGTATTGGGGAAGGGTCGCCAGCCCCAGCATTTT. It codes for CASSHVLGKGRQPQHF. This chain uses TRBV4-2 with TRBJ1-5; D is ambiguous. Germline lookup yields CDR1 LGHNA and CDR2 YNFKEQ. Trimming pared 3 bases from V and 7 bases from J, leaving 19 bases between. This CDR3 is built from 16 residues.

This clonotype has ten or more counts. This rearrangement joins TRBV11-2 to TRBJ1-2; D is uncertain. V gave up 3 bases and J gave up 4 bases, with 9 bases separating them. This CDR3 has 13 residues. Germline V lookup: CDR1 SGHAT, CDR2 FQNNGV. CDR3 protein: CASSFDQGYGYTF. The CDR3, as DNA: TGTGCCAGCAGCTTCGACCAAGGCTATGGCTACACCTTC.

CDR3 protein: CASSFSGRDQPQHF. As DNA, the CDR3 is TGTGCCAGCAGCTTTTCGGGGAGGGATCAGCCCCAGCATTTT. V is TRBV7-2 and J is TRBJ1-5; the D is unclear. Germline CDR1 SGHTA, CDR2 FQGNSA. The CDR3 length is 14 residues. The V end was cut by 3 bases, the J end by 5 bases, with 11 bases between.

This chain connects TRBV6-1 to TRBJ2-7; possible D gene TRBD1, 5 bases. Germline V gene sequence: CDR1 MNHNS, CDR2 SASEGT. This CDR3 contains 11 residues. Trimming removed 8 bases at V and 5 bases at J, with 10 bases between. The DNA of the CDR3 is TGTGCCAGCCTACAGGTTAACGAGCAGTACTTC. Residues: CASLQVNEQYF.

The chain links TRBV29-1 to TRBJ1-1, with D unresolved. The V end was cut by 4 bases, the J end by 2 bases, with 8 bases between. The CDR3 has 12 amino acids. From germline, CDR1 is SQVTM and CDR2 ANQGSEA. The DNA of the CDR3 is TGCAGCGTTGTGGCTGAAAACACTGAAGCTTTCTTT. This sequence encodes CSVVAENTEAFF.

This chain connects TRBV6-1 to TRBJ2-6, with TRBD1 as a possible D gene (6 bases). V was cut by 7 bases and J by 2 bases, with 15 bases left in between. This CDR3 comprises 16 residues. Per the germline V gene, CDR1 is MNHNS and CDR2 is SASEGT. The CDR3 sequence: CASIQTGIAGANVLTF. In DNA, the CDR3 is TGTGCCAGCATTCAAACAGGGATTGCTGGGGCCAACGTCCTGACTTTC.

This clonotype has just a few counts. This rearrangement joins TRBV27 to TRBJ1-2; TRBD1 might be the D (6 bases). This CDR3 contains 16 residues. V was pared by 4 bases and J by 5 bases, with 20 bases between. CDR1 MNHEY and CDR2 SMNVEV come from the germline V gene (reference sequence). CDR3: CASSSIRDFRGYGYTF. CDR3 nucleotide sequence: TGTGCCAGCAGTTCTATACGGGATTTCAGGGGATATGGCTACACCTTC.

Ten or more counts support this clonotype. The V call is TRBV12-3 or TRBV12-4, the J call TRBJ1-5; maybe TRBD1 (5 bases). This CDR3 contains 13 residues. Trimming left V 6 bases short and J 2 bases short, with 8 bases between. DNA of the CDR3: TGTGCCAGCAGAGACAGTCGCAATCAGCCCCAGCATTTT. Translation gives CASRDSRNQPQHF.

To note about this clonotype: A read error may be the cause here, since a much bigger clone is one base away. J is TRBJ2-5 and V is TRBV9, with D perhaps matching TRBD1 (6 bases). V was cut by 4 bases and J by 5 bases, with 15 bases left in between. This CDR3 comprises 14 residues. Germline values: CDR1 SGDLS, CDR2 YYNGEE. The CDR3: CASSIATGTETQYF. The CDR3 nucleotides read TGTGCCAGCAGCATAGCAACAGGGACGGAGACCCAGTACTTC.

V gene TRBV2 combines with J gene TRBJ1-3, with a possible D match to TRBD1 (5 bases). The CDR3 spans 14 residues. Germline values: CDR1 SNHLY, CDR2 FYNNEI. Trimming took off 3 bases at V and 1 base at J, with 7 bases between the two ends. CDR3: CASSEGTSGNTIYF. For the CDR3, the DNA is TGTGCCAGCAGTGAGGGGACGTCTGGAAACACCATATATTTT.